These 6 T cell receptor beta chains came from one sample sequenced in a study of somatic mutations in cytotoxic T cells in rheumatoid arthritis. Method: immunoSEQ multiplex PCR; TCRdb's copy keeps in-frame clones and lacks some. This table holds about 36,000 clones, approximately 80% found once. Sequenced: CD8+ T cells sorted from blood. The receptors stem from a man aged 35-49 years in good health.

The chain couples TRBV27 to TRBJ2-1; D may match TRBD1 or TRBD2 (5 bases each). This CDR3 has 15 residues. The V end was cut by 7 bases, the J end by 8 bases, with 21 bases between. Per the germline V gene, CDR1 is MNHEY and CDR2 is SMNVEV (reference sequence). CDR3 sequence (DNA): TGTGCCAGCACCGCAGGGACCCTTTTTTTCCATGAGCAGTTCTTC. It codes for CASTAGTLFFHEQFF.

The rearrangement links TRBV28 to TRBJ1-5; D gene unclear. Trimming took 6 bases from V and 5 from J, leaving 17 bases between them. Germline values: CDR1 MDHEN, CDR2 SYDVKM. This CDR3 comprises 15 residues. The CDR3 sequence is CASRLQESPYQPQHF. The CDR3 nucleotides are TGTGCCAGCAGGCTTCAGGAAAGTCCTTATCAGCCCCAGCATTTT.

The J gene is TRBJ2-1, the V gene TRBV19; tentative D call: TRBD1 (6 bases). CDR1 is LNHDA, CDR2 SQIVND, per germline (reference sequence). The CDR3 is 14 residues long. Trimming took 7 bases from V and 4 from J, leaving 14 bases between them. CDR3 amino acids: CASTPGRGYNEQFF. The CDR3 region has the DNA TGTGCCAGTACCCCGGGAAGGGGGTACAATGAGCAGTTCTTC. Supplemented by reference TRBV19 and TRBJ2-1, the full variable domain reads DGGITQSPKYLFRKEGQNVTLSCEQNLNHDAMYWYRQDPGQGLRLIYYSQIVNDFQKGDIAEGYSVSREKKESFPLTVTSAQKNPTAFYLCASTPGRGYNEQFFGPGTRLTVL.

CDR3 nucleotide sequence: TGTGCCAGCAGTTACCGAGGGACAGGGGTTTACGAGCAGTACTTC. It yields the protein CASSYRGTGVYEQYF. The chain links TRBV27 to TRBJ2-7; TRBD1 agrees at 10 bases. This CDR3 region has 15 residues. Germline V gene data show CDR1 as MNHEY and CDR2 as SMNVEV (reference sequence). Losses at the gene ends were 4 bases for V and 4 bases for J; bases not matched to a gene: 7.

The chain combines TRBV27 with TRBJ2-1; D is unclear. The CDR3 sequence is 14 residues long. The V end lost 0 bases, the J end lost 7 bases, and 10 bases lay between the germline ends. From germline, CDR1 is MNHEY and CDR2 SMNVEV (reference sequence). In DNA form, the CDR3 reads TGTGCCAGCAGTTTATCAGGACCTGCTAATGAGCAGTTCTTC. Translating gives CASSLSGPANEQFF.

The chain uses TRBV11-3 and TRBJ2-3; 7 nucleotides line up with TRBD2. CDR3 length: 17 residues. Germline V gives CDR1 SGHNT, CDR2 YENEEA. The ends lost 3 bases at V and 3 bases at J; junction bases unmatched: 12. The CDR3 DNA sequence: TGTGCCAGCAGCTTGGGGAACGGGCGGGAGTATACAGATACGCAGTATTTT. This codes for CASSLGNGREYTDTQYF.